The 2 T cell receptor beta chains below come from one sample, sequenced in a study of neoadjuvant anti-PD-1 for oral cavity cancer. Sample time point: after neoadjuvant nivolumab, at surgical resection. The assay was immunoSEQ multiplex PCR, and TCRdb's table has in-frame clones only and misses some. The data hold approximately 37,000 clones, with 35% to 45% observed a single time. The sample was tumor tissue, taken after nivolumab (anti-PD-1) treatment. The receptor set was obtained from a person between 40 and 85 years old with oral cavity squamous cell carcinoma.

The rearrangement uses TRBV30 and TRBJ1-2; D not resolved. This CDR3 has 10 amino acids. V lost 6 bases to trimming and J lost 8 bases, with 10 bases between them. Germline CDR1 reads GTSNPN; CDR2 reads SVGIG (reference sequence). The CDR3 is CACYSWGYTF. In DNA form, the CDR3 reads TGTGCCTGCTACTCTTGGGGCTACACCTTC.

Written as DNA, the CDR3 is TGTGCCAGCAGCCTCGGGGCTAGCGGGGGGGAGACCCAGTACTTC. Translated: CASSLGASGGETQYF. V usage is TRBV7-6 and J usage is TRBJ2-5; 11 bases are shared with TRBD2. Germline-derived CDR1 and CDR2 are SGHVS and FNYEAQ. J gave up 5 bases and V 5 bases, and 7 bases lay outside the gene matches. There are 15 residues in the CDR3.